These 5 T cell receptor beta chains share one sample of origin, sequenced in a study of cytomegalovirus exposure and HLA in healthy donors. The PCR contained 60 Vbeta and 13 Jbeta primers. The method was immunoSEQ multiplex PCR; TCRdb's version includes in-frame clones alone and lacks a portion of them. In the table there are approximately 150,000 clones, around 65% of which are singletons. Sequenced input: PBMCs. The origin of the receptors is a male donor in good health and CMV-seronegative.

CDR3 loop: CASSNQGARNEQFF. CDR3 DNA sequence: TGTGCCAGTAGTAATCAGGGGGCGAGGAATGAGCAGTTCTTC. V usage is TRBV19 and J usage is TRBJ2-1, with 8 bases matching TRBD1. V lost 4 bases, J lost 7 bases, and 6 bases stayed unmatched. There are 14 residues in the CDR3. CDR1 is LNHDA and CDR2 is SQIVND in the germline V gene (reference sequence).

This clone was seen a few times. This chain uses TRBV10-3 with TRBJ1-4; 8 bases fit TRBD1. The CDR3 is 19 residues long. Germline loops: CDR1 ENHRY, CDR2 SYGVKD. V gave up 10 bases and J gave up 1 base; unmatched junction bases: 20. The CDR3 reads CATKRAGGAVGLTNEKLFF. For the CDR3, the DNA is TGTGCCACCAAGAGGGCAGGGGGCGCGGTAGGCCTAACTAATGAAAAACTGTTTTTT.

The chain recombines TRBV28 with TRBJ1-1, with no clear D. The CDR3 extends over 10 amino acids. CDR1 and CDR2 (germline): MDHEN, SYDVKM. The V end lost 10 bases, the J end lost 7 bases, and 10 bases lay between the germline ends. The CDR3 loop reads CATGSSEAFF. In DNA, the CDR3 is TGTGCCACCGGGAGTAGTGAAGCTTTCTTT.

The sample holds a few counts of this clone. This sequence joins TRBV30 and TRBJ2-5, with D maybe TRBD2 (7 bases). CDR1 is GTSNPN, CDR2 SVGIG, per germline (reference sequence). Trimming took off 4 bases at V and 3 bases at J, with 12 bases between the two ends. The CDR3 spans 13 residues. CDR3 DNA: TGTGCCTGGAAGGGGGGGCCGAAAGAGACCCAGTACTTC. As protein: CAWKGGPKETQYF.

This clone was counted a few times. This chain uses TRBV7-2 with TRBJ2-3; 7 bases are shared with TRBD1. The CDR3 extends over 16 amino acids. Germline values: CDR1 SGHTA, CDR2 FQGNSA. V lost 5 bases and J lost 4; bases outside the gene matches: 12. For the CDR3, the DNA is TGTGCCAGCAGCGCCTCAAGACAGGGTGGCGCAGATACGCAGTATTTT. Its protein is CASSASRQGGADTQYF.